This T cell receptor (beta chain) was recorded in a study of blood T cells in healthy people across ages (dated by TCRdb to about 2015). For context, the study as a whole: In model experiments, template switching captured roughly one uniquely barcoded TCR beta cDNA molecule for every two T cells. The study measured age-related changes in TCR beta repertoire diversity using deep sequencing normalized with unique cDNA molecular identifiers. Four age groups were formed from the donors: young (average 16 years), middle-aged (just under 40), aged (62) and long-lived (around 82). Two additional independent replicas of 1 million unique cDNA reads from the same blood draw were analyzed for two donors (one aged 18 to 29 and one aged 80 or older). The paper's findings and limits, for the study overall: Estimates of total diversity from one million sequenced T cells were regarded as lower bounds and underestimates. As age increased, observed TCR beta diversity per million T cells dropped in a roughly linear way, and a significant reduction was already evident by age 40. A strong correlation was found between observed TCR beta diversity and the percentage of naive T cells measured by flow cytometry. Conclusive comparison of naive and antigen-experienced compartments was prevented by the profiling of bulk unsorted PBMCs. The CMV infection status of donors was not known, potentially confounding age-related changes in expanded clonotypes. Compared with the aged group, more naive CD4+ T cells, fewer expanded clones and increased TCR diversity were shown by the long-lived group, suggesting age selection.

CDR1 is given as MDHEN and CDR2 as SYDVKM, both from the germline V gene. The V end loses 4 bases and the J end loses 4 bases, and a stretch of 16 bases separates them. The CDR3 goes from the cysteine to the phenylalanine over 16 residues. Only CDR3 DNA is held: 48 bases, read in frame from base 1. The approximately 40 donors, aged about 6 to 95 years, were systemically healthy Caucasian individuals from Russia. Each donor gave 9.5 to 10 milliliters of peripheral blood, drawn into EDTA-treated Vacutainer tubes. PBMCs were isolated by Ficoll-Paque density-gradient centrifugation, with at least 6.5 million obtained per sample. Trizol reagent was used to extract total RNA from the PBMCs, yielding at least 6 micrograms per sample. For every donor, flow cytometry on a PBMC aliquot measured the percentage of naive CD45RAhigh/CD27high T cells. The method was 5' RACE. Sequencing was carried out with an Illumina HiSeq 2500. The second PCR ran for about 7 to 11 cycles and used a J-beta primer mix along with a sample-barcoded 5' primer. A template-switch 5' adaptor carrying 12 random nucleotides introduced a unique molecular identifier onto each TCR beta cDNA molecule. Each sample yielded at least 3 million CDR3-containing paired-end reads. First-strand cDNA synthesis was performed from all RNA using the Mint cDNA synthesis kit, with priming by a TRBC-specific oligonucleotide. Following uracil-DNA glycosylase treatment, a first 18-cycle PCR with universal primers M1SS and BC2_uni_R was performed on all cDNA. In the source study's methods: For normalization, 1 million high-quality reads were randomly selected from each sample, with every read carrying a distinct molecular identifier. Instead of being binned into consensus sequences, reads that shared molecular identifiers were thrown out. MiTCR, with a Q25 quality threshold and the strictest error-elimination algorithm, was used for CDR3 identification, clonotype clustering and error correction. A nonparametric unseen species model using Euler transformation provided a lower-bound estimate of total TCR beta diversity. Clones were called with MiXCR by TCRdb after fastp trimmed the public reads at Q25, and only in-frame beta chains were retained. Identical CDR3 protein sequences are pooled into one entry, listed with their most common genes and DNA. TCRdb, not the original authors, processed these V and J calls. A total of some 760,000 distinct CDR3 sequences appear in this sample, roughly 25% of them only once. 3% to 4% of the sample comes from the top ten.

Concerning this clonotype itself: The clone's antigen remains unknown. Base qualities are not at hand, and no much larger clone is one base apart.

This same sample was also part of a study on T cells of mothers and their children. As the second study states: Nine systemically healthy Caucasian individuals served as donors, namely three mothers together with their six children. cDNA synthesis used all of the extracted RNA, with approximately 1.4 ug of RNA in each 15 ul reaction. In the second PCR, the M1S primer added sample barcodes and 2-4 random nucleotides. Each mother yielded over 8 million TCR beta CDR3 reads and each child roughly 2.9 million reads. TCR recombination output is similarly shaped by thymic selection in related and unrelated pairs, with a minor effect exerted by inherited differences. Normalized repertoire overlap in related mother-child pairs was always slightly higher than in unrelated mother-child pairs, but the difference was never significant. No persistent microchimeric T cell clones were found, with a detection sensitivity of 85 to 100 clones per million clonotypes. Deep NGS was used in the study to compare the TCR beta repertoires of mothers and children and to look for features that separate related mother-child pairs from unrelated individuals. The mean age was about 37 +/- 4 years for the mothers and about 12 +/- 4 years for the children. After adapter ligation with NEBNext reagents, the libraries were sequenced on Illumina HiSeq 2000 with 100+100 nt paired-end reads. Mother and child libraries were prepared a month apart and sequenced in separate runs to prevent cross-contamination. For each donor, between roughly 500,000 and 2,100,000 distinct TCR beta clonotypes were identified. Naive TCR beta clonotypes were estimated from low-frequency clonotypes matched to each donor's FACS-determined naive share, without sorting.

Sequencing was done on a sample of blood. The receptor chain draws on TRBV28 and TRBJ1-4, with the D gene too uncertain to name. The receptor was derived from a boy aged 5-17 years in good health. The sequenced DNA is TGTGCCAGCAGTTCTTACAGCTTCCGGAATAATGAAAAACTGTTTTTT. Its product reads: CASSSYSFRNNEKLFF. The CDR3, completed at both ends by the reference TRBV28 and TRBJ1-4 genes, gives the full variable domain DVKVTQSSRYLVKRTGEKVFLECVQDMDHENMFWYRQDPGLGLRLIYFSYDVKMKEKGDIPEGYSVSREKKERFSLILESASTNQTSMYLCASSSYSFRNNEKLFFGSGTQLSVL.